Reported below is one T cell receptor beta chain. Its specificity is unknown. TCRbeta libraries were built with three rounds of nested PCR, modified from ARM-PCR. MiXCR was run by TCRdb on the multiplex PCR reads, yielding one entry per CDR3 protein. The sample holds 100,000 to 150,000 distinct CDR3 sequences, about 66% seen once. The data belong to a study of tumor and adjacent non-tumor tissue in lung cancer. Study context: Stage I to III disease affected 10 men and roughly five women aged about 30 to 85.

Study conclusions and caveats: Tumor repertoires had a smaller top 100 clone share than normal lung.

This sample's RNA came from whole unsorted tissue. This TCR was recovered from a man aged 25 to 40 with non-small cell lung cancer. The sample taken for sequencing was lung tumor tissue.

CDR3 region: CASSSGTTTDTQYF. DNA of the CDR3: TGTGCCAGCAGCTCTGGGACTACAACAGATACGCAGTATTTT. The chain recombines TRBV7-9 with TRBJ2-3; 7 bases agree with TRBD2. V lost 4 bases and J lost 3; bases outside the gene matches: 4. There are 14 residues in the CDR3. CDR1 is SEHNR, CDR2 FQNEAQ, per germline (reference sequence).